The sequence of this T cell receptor beta chain was determined in a study of cytomegalovirus exposure and HLA in healthy donors. Overall study findings and caveats: Sequencing depth roughly uniform across donors was assumed in presence/absence analyses. In vitro confirmation showed a few CMV-associated chains to be CMV antigen specific. Cytomegalovirus status was reportedly diagnosed by the classifier with high specificity and sensitivity. In most subjects, TCR beta sequences reportedly gave accurate predictions of HLA-A and HLA-B alleles.

The study ran its PCR with 60 Vbeta and 13 Jbeta primers. Using immunoSEQ multiplex PCR, the repertoire was profiled, and TCRdb retains in-frame clones only, with some absent. This sample has about 160,000 clones, with about two thirds found just once. Note on this clone: Its target is unknown.

The CDR3 runs 15 residues. CDR1 and CDR2 from the germline V gene are KGHSH and LQKENI. V dropped 1 base and J dropped 4; count of bases not matched to a gene: 3. The sample consisted of PBMCs. The chain uses TRBV18 and TRBJ2-7; 11 bases align to TRBD1. This receptor was obtained from a woman aged 25 to 39 in good health and CMV-seronegative. For the CDR3, the DNA is TGTGCCAGCTCACCACTGGGACAGGGGGTTTACGAGCAGTACTTC. It is translated as CASSPLGQGVYEQYF.